This T cell receptor (delta chain) stems from a study of gamma-delta T cells after stem cell transplantation. TCRdb redid the clone calls on the RT-PCR reads with CATT. The sample yields some 1,300 delta-chain clones, just under 2% seen once. A few counts support this clone. The mismatch at residue 16 between this DNA's translation and the TCRdb protein of a much larger clone likely reflects a read error; the protein shown is translated from the DNA. This clonotype was obtained from a human donor. It is not recorded whose cells these are; they may come from a transplant donor. The specimen sequenced was gamma-delta T cells.

CDR3 loop: CACDAVLGDTQNHHTNKLIF. CDR3 coding DNA: TGTGCCTGTGACGCCGTACTGGGGGATACGCAAAATCACCACACCAATAAACTCATCTTT. The chain is built from TRDV2 and TRDJ1, with 13 bases fitting TRDD3. CDR3 length equals 20 residues. Germline V gives CDR1 GEAIGNYY, CDR2 EKD.